This TCR beta chain emerged from a study of T cells in Graves' hyperthyroidism and ophthalmopathy. As for the study in general: Prior to any treatment, at the point of initial diagnosis, peripheral blood was collected. Points from the study as a whole: Blood held most thyroid clonotypes expanded above 0.001 frequency. Ophthalmopathy was identified by the model a median approximately 6.4 months ahead of onset.

TCR beta CDR3 regions were amplified from RNA transcripts. First-round RT-PCR with HTBI primers amplified the TCR CDR3 region. Each CDR3 protein is one row after TCRdb ran MiXCR on the multiplex PCR reads. This sample has 750,000 to 950,000 distinct CDR3 sequences, with roughly 37% found just once. This clonotype was seen at least ten times. Antigen: not known. Patients aged 18 to 65 had newly diagnosed hyperthyroidism lasting under 2 months. V lost 5 bases, J lost 8 bases, and 12 bases lay in between. Germline-derived CDR1 and CDR2 are LNHDA and SQIVND (reference sequence). This CDR3 has 12 amino acids.

Sequenced: blood. This TCR derives from a man between 18 and 35 years old with Graves' hyperthyroidism. The chain has TRBV19 and TRBJ1-2; D not resolved. Written as DNA, the CDR3 is TGTGCCAGTAGTCCAGACCGGCAGGGCTACACCTTC. Translation: CASSPDRQGYTF.